The clone carrying this T cell receptor (beta chain) has only one observation. This sample was taken from a study of control samples from healthy donors and cancer patients. Germline-derived CDR1 and CDR2 are GTSNPN and SVGIG (reference sequence). V shed 8 bases and J shed 4 bases, with 21 bases lying between them. This CDR3 is built from 15 residues. Measured with immunoSEQ multiplex PCR; TCRdb has only the in-frame clones, and not every one. The sample carries about 190,000 clones, roughly 93% recorded once. The sequence was obtained from a man aged 18 to 30 in good health. The sequenced sample was blood. The chain uses TRBV30 and TRBJ2-1, with TRBD2 as a possible D gene (6 bases). CDR3 nucleotides: TGTGCCATATCATCGGGAGACCATTATTACAATGAGCAGTTCTTC. This codes for CAISSGDHYYNEQFF.